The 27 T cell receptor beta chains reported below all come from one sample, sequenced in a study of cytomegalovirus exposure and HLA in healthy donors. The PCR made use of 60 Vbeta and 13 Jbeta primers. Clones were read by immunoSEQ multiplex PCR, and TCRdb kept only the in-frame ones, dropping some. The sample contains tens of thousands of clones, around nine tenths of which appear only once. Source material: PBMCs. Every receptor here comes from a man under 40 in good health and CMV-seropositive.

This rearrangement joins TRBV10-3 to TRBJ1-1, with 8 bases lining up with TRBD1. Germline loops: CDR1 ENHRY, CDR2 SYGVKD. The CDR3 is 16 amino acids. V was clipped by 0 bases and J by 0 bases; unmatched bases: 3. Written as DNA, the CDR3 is TGTGCCATCAGTGAGTCGACAGGGGAACTGAACACTGAAGCTTTCTTT. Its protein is CAISESTGELNTEAFF.

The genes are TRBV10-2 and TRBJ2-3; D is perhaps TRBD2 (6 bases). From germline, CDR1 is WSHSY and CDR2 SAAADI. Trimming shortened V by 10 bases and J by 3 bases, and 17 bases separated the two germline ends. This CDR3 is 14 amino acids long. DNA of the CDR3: TGCGCCACCAAACCGGGACTGGCAACAGATACGCAGTATTTT. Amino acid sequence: CATKPGLATDTQYF.

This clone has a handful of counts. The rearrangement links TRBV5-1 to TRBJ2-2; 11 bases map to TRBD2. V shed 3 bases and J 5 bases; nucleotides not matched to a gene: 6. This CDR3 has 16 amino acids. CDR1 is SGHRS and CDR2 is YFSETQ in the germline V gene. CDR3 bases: TGCGCCAGCAGCTGGGGGGGACTAGCGGATACCGGGGAGCTGTTTTTT. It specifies CASSWGGLADTGELFF.

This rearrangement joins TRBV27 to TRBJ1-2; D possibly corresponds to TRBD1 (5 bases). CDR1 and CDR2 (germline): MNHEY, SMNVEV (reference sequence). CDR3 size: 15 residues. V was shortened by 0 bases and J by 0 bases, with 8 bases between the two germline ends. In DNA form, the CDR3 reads TGTGCCAGCAGTTTATCTGGGGGGACTAACTATGGCTACACCTTC. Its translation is CASSLSGGTNYGYTF.

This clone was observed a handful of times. DNA for the CDR3: TGTGCCAGCTCACCACCGGAACAGGGGGCTTCTGAAGCTTTCTTT. Translating it yields CASSPPEQGASEAFF. This sequence joins TRBV18 and TRBJ1-1, with 9 bases lining up with TRBD1. Germline V gene lookup returns CDR1 KGHSH and CDR2 LQKENI. CDR3 length: 15 residues. Trimming cost V 0 bases and J 6 bases; bases outside gene matches: 5. Variable domain in full (rest from reference TRBV18 and TRBJ1-1): NAGVMQNPRHLVRRRGQEARLRCSPMKGHSHVYWYRQLPEEGLKFMVYLQKENIIDESGMPKERFSAEFPKEGPSILRIQQVVRGDSAAYFCASSPPEQGASEAFFGQGTRLTVV.

The CDR3 spells CASSLGTAYYNEQFF. The CDR3, as DNA: TGTGCCAGCAGCTTAGGGACAGCATACTACAATGAGCAGTTCTTC. The chain couples TRBV7-9 to TRBJ2-1; a weak D match, TRBD1 (6 bases). The CDR3 runs to 15 residues. The germline V and J ends were trimmed by 1 base and 3 bases, with 10 bases remaining between them. Germline CDR1 and CDR2: SEHNR and FQNEAQ (reference sequence).

The CDR3 is CASSLGLADYEQYF. Written as DNA, the CDR3 is TGTGCCAGCAGCTTAGGACTGGCAGACTACGAGCAGTACTTC. The chain has TRBV7-6 and TRBJ2-7; D remains unclear. The V end lost 1 base, the J end lost 3 bases, and 10 bases lay between the germline ends. Germline CDR1 is SGHVS and CDR2 is FNYEAQ. The CDR3 is made up of 14 amino acids.

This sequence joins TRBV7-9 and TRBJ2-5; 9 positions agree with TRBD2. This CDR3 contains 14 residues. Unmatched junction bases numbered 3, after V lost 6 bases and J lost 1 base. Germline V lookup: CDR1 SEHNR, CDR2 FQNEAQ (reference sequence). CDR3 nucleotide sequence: TGTGCCAGCAGTTGGACTAGCGCCCAAGAGACCCAGTACTTC. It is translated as CASSWTSAQETQYF. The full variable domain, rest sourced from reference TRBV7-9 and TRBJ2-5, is DTGVSQNPRHKITKRGQNVTFRCDPISEHNRLYWYRQTLGQGPEFLTYFQNEAQLEKSRLLSDRFSAERPKGSFSTLEIQRTEQGDSAMYLCASSWTSAQETQYFGPGTRLLVL.

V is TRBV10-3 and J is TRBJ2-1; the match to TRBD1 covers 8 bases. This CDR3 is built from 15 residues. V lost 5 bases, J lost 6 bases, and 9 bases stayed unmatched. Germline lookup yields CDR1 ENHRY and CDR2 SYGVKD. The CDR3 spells CAISQRTGKGNEQFF. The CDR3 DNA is TGTGCCATCAGTCAAAGGACAGGGAAGGGCAATGAGCAGTTCTTC.

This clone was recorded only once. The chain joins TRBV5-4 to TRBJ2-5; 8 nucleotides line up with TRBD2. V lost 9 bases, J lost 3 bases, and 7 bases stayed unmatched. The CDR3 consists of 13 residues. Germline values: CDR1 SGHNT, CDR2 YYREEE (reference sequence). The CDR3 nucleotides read TGTGCCATCAATCGGGGGGGGAAAGAGACCCAGTACTTC. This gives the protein CAINRGGKETQYF. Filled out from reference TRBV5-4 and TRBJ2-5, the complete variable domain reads ETGVTQSPTHLIKTRGQQVTLRCSSQSGHNTVSWYQQALGQGPQFIFQYYREEENGRGNFPPRFSGLQFPNYSSELNVNALELDDSALYLCAINRGGKETQYFGPGTRLLVL.

The CDR3 here is CASSQDSPAYYNEQFF. The CDR3 nucleotides read TGTGCCAGCAGCCAAGATTCCCCCGCGTACTACAATGAGCAGTTCTTC. The chain has TRBV14 and TRBJ2-1; D is ambiguous. Trimming pared 0 bases from V and 3 bases from J, leaving 12 bases between. The germline V gene has CDR1 SGHDN and CDR2 FVKESK. CDR3 length: 16 residues. Together with reference TRBV14 and TRBJ2-1, the CDR3 gives the full variable domain: EAGVTQFPSHSVIEKGQTVTLRCDPISGHDNLYWYRRVMGKEIKFLLHFVKESKQDESGMPNNRFLAERTGGTYSTLKVQPAELEDSGVYFCASSQDSPAYYNEQFFGPGTRLTVL.

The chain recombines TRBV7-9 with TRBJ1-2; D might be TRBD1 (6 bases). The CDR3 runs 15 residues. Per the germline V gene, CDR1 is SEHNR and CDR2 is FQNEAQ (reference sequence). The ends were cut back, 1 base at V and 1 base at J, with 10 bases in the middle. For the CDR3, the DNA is TGTGCCAGCAGCTTAGGGGCAGGGGTTAACTATGGCTACACCTTC. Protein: CASSLGAGVNYGYTF.

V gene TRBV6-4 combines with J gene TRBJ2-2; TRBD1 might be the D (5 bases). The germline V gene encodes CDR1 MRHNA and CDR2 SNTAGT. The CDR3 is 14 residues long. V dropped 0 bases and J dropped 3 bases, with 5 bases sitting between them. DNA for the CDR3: TGTGCCAGCAGTGACTCACAGGACACCGGGGAGCTGTTTTTT. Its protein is CASSDSQDTGELFF.

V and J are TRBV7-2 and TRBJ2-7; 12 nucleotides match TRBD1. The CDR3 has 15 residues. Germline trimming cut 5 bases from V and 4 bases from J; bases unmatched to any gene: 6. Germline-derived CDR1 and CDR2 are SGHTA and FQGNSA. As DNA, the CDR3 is TGTGCCAGCAGCGTGCCGGGACAGGGGGCTTACGAGCAGTACTTC. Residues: CASSVPGQGAYEQYF.

The DNA of the CDR3 is TGTGCCAGCAGTAATCAACCGGACAGGGAAGCTTTCTTT. As protein: CASSNQPDREAFF. The rearrangement uses TRBV6-6 and TRBJ1-1; 7 bases map to TRBD1. CDR3 size: 13 residues. Trimming took 5 bases from V and 8 from J; bases not matched to a gene: 8. The germline V gene has CDR1 MNHNY and CDR2 SVGAGI (reference sequence).

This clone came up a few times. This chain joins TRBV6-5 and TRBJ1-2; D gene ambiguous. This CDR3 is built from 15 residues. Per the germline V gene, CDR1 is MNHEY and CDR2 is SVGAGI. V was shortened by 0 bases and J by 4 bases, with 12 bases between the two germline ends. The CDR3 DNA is TGTGCCAGCAGTTACTCGAAGGCGGTAGGCTATGGCTACACCTTC. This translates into CASSYSKAVGYGYTF.

In nucleotides, the CDR3 is TGCGCCAGCAGCTTGGATCGGACTCCAAGCAATGAGCAGTTCTTC. Translated: CASSLDRTPSNEQFF. The chain uses TRBV5-1 and TRBJ2-1, with D perhaps matching TRBD2 (5 bases). The CDR3 has 15 amino acids. The germline CDR1 and CDR2 sequences are SGHRS and YFSETQ. V lost 0 bases and J 6 bases, leaving 13 bases between the germline ends.

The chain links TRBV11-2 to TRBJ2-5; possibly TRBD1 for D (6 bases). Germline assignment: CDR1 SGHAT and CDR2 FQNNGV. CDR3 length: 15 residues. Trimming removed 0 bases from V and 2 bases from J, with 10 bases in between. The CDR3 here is CASSLEAGVQETQYF. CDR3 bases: TGTGCCAGCAGCTTAGAAGCAGGGGTACAAGAGACCCAGTACTTC.

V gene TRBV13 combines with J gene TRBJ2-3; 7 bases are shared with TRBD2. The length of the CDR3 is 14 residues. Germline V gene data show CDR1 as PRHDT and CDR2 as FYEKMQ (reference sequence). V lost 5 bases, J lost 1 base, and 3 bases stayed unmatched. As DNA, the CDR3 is TGTGCCAGCAGCATAAGCGGGGGCACAGATACGCAGTATTTT. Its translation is CASSISGGTDTQYF.

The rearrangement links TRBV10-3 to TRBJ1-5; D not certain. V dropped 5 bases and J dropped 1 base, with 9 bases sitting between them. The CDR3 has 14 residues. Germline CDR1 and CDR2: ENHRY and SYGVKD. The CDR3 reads CAISTNPSNQPQHF. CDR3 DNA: TGTGCCATCAGTACTAATCCCAGCAATCAGCCCCAGCATTTT.

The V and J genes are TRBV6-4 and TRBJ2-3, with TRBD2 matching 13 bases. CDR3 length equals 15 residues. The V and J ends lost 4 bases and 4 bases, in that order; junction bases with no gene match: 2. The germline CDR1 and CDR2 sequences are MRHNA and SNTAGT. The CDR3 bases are TGTGCCAGCAGTGGGACTAGCGGGAGCTCAGATACGCAGTATTTT. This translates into CASSGTSGSSDTQYF.

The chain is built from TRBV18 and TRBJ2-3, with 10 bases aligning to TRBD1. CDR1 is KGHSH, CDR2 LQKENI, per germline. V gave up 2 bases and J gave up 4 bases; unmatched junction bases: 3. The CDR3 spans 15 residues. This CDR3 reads CASSPMGQGSDTQYF. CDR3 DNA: TGTGCCAGCTCACCAATGGGACAGGGGTCAGATACGCAGTATTTT.

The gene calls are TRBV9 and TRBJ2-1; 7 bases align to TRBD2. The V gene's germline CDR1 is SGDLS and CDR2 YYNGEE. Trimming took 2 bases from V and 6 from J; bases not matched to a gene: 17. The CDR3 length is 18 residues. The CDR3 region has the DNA TGTGCCAGCAGCGTGTCCCCCCAGCTCGCGGGAGTAGGCAATGAGCAGTTCTTC. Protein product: CASSVSPQLAGVGNEQFF.

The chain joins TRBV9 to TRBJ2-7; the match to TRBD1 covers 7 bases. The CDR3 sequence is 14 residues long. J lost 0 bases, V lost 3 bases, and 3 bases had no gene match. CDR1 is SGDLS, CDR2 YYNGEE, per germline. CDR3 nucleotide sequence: TGTGCCAGCAGCGCGGGACAGACCTCCTACGAGCAGTACTTC. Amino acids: CASSAGQTSYEQYF.

The CDR3 DNA reads as TGTGCCAGCAGATACGACCCCAGACAGAATAATGAAAAACTGTTTTTT. This codes for CASRYDPRQNNEKLFF. The chain is built from TRBV2 and TRBJ1-4; D may be TRBD1 (5 bases). The CDR3 covers 16 residues. V lost 6 bases, J lost 4 bases, and 18 bases lay in between. Looked up from germline, CDR1 is SNHLY and CDR2 is FYNNEI.

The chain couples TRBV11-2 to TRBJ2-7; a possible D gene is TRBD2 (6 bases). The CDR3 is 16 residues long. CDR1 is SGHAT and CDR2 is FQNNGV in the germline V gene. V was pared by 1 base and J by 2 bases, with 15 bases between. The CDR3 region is CASSLGSSGDPYEQYF. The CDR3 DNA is TGTGCCAGCAGCTTAGGGTCGTCGGGGGATCCCTACGAGCAGTACTTC.

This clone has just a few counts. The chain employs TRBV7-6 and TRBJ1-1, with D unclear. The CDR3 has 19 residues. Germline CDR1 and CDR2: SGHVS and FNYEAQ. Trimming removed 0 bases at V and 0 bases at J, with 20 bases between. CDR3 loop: CASSLAPPGVGSLNTEAFF. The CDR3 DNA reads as TGTGCCAGCAGCTTAGCGCCCCCCGGGGTTGGCAGCTTGAACACTGAAGCTTTCTTT.